Below are 18 T cell receptor beta chains sequenced from a single sample in a study of spatial heterogeneity in lung cancer. The time point here: blood at routine non-recurrence follow-up after resection. TCRdb re-called the 5' RACE reads through MiXCR, storing one row per CDR3 protein. The sample yields roughly 120,000 distinct CDR3 sequences, approximately 10% seen once. The sample here was PBMCs, taken at follow-up. The receptor set was obtained from a female donor with early-stage non-small cell lung cancer.

The J gene is TRBJ1-2, the V gene TRBV24-1; D gene unclear. With 4 bases removed from V and 2 bases from J, the gap between germline ends came to 16 bases. Germline V lookup: CDR1 KGHDR, CDR2 SFDVKD. This CDR3 is 16 amino acids long. CDR3 coding DNA: TGTGCCACCAGTGAGTCCGGACTCAACGGGAACTATGGCTACACCTTC. Protein: CATSESGLNGNYGYTF.

This clonotype came up a few times. This rearrangement joins TRBV4-3 to TRBJ2-7, with D possibly TRBD2 on 6 matching bases. The CDR3 is 15 amino acids. Germline V gene lookup returns CDR1 LGHNA and CDR2 YSLEER. V lost 2 bases to trimming and J lost 3 bases, with 14 bases between them. DNA of the CDR3: TGCGCCAGCAGCCAACCGGGAGTGCTAGGCTACGAGCAGTACGTC. Translated, it gives CASSQPGVLGYEQYV.

This clonotype was observed a few times. This chain joins TRBV24-1 and TRBJ2-2, with D unresolved. CDR1 is KGHDR and CDR2 is SFDVKD in the germline V gene. Trimming took off 5 bases at V and 2 bases at J, with 17 bases between the two ends. The CDR3 loop spans 17 amino acids. CDR3 bases: TGTGCCACCAGTGCCCCACCCTCTACTCTAAACACCGGGGAGCTGTTTTTT. It encodes CATSAPPSTLNTGELFF.

V and J are TRBV7-2 and TRBJ2-3; tentative D call: TRBD2 (6 bases). CDR1 and CDR2 from the germline V gene are SGHTA and FQGNSA. The CDR3 consists of 13 residues. Trimming removed 2 bases at V and 9 bases at J, with 12 bases between. CDR3 sequence: CASSLQRGGTQYF. CDR3 sequence (DNA): TGTGCCAGCAGCTTACAGAGGGGAGGAACGCAGTATTTT. Together with reference TRBV7-2 and TRBJ2-3, the CDR3 gives the full variable domain: GAGVSQSPSNKVTEKGKDVELRCDPISGHTALYWYRQSLGQGLEFLIYFQGNSAPDKSGLPSDRFSAERTGGSVSTLTIQRTQQEDSAVYLCASSLQRGGTQYFGPGTRLTVL.

V and J are TRBV7-2 and TRBJ2-2, with 8 bases aligning to TRBD1. The trim removed 1 base at V and 4 bases at J, leaving 5 bases unmatched. This CDR3 contains 16 residues. The germline V gene has CDR1 SGHTA and CDR2 FQGNSA. The CDR3 here is CASSLGTGWSTGELFF. CDR3 nucleotide sequence: TGTGCCAGCAGCTTAGGGACAGGGTGGAGCACCGGGGAGCTGTTTTTT.

The sample holds a few counts of this clonotype. The rearrangement links TRBV11-2 to TRBJ2-1; D might be TRBD1 (5 bases). Trimming removed 6 bases at V and 10 bases at J, with 13 bases between. The CDR3 is 12 residues long. Germline V lookup: CDR1 SGHAT, CDR2 FQNNGV. The DNA of the CDR3 is TGTGCCAGCAGTCCCCATGGGGCAGAGCAGTTCTTC. It translates to CASSPHGAEQFF.

This clonotype has more than one count but fewer than ten. The chain carries TRBV6-6 and TRBJ2-7, with D perhaps matching TRBD2 (6 bases). Trimming pared 4 bases from V and 2 bases from J, leaving 18 bases between. The CDR3 sequence is 16 residues long. The germline V gene has CDR1 MNHNY and CDR2 SVGAGI (reference sequence). This CDR3 reads CASSSDLAPGAYEQYV. In DNA, the CDR3 is TGTGCCAGCAGTTCCGACCTAGCCCCGGGGGCCTACGAGCAGTACGTC.

In its sample, this clonotype was seen a few times. The chain joins TRBV11-3 to TRBJ2-5, with 8 positions matching TRBD2. Trimming took 4 bases from V and 1 from J; bases not matched to a gene: 8. The CDR3 is 16 amino acids. Per the germline V gene, CDR1 is SGHNT and CDR2 is YENEEA. CDR3 nucleotide sequence: TGTGCCAGCAGCTCCGGGACTAGTCAACTCCAAGAGACCCAGTACTTC. This codes for CASSSGTSQLQETQYF.

This clonotype appeared a few times. Written as DNA, the CDR3 is TGTGCCAGCAGTGGTATGGGGTTCTCCTACAATGAGCAGTTCTTC. Protein product: CASSGMGFSYNEQFF. V and J are TRBV25-1 and TRBJ2-1, with D unclear. The CDR3 sequence is 15 residues long. V lost 4 bases and J lost 0, with 10 bases in between. The germline gives CDR1 MGHDK, CDR2 SYGVNS.

The chain joins TRBV29-1 to TRBJ2-3; tentative D call: TRBD2 (5 bases). V lost 1 base and J lost 0, with 11 bases in between. The germline CDR1 and CDR2 sequences are SQVTM and ANQGSEA. There are 15 residues in the CDR3. CDR3 protein: CSVEGGHGSTDTQYF. CDR3 DNA sequence: TGCAGCGTTGAAGGAGGGCATGGCAGCACAGATACGCAGTATTTT.

The genes are TRBV20-1 and TRBJ1-1; D ambiguous. V was cut by 3 bases and J by 9 bases, with 11 bases left in between. CDR3 length: 11 residues. Germline lookup yields CDR1 DFQATT and CDR2 SNEGSKA (reference sequence). The CDR3 loop reads CSASPLGKAFF. The DNA of the CDR3 is TGCAGTGCTAGCCCCCTCGGGAAAGCTTTCTTT.

This clonotype was found a few times. One junction end disagrees with the germline gene, perhaps due to a read error. The rearrangement links TRBV4-1 to TRBJ2-1; no reliable D call. This CDR3 region has 13 residues. CDR1 MGHRA and CDR2 YSYEKL come from the germline V gene. The CDR3 DNA sequence: TGCGCCAGCAGCCAAGATCGTCCTAGTACTCCCCAGTTC. Its protein product is CASSQDRPSTPQF.

In its sample, this clonotype was seen a few times. The rearrangement joins TRBV24-1 to TRBJ2-3; 8 nucleotides align to TRBD2. Germline lookup yields CDR1 KGHDR and CDR2 SFDVKD. V trimming: 3 bases; J trimming: 3 bases; junction bases outside the gene matches: 7. This CDR3 comprises 16 residues. The CDR3 is CATSDRAGVLTDTQYF. CDR3 sequence (DNA): TGTGCCACCAGTGATCGAGCGGGAGTCTTGACAGATACGCAGTATTTT.

The chain recombines TRBV6-2 or TRBV6-3 with TRBJ2-7, with D perhaps TRBD1 or TRBD2 (6 bases each). Per the germline V gene, CDR1 is MNHEY and CDR2 is SVGEGT. V shed 6 bases and J shed 6 bases, with 18 bases lying between them. This CDR3 comprises 14 residues. The CDR3 DNA is TGTGCCAGCAGAAATTTCGGGGGCTACGGCGAGCAGTACGTC. It yields the protein CASRNFGGYGEQYV.

V is TRBV30 and J is TRBJ1-6; D may be TRBD1 (6 bases). This CDR3 has 13 amino acids. With 7 bases removed from V and 5 bases from J, the gap between germline ends came to 12 bases. Germline-derived CDR1 and CDR2 are GTSNPN and SVGIG (reference sequence). Here the CDR3 reads CASGTQNNSPLHF. The CDR3 DNA reads TGTGCCTCCGGGACACAGAATAATTCACCCCTCCACTTT.

This clonotype was observed at least ten times. This sequence joins TRBV5-1 and TRBJ2-3; D not certain. The CDR3 is 16 residues long. Germline CDR1 is SGHRS and CDR2 is YFSETQ. V lost 2 bases and J lost 2, with 15 bases in between. The CDR3 is CASSLAPDGFTDTQYF. The CDR3, as DNA: TGCGCCAGCAGCTTAGCCCCGGACGGGTTCACAGATACGCAGTATTTT.

In its sample, this clonotype was seen many times. The chain is built from TRBV27 and TRBJ2-1; 7 bases line up with TRBD2. The CDR3 spans 16 residues. CDR1 is MNHEY and CDR2 is SMNVEV in the germline V gene (reference sequence). V was clipped by 3 bases and J by 8 bases; unmatched bases: 13. The CDR3: CASSFLREPTWDEQFF. The CDR3 DNA follows: TGTGCCAGCAGTTTCTTGCGGGAGCCTACCTGGGATGAGCAGTTCTTC.

The chain recombines TRBV19 with TRBJ2-5; 9 bases are a match to TRBD1. This CDR3 is 13 amino acids long. V shed 5 bases, J shed 10 bases, and the junction held 8 bases outside the gene matches. Germline V gene sequence: CDR1 LNHDA, CDR2 SQIVND (reference sequence). This CDR3 is CASSPMGQGHQYF. Written as DNA, the CDR3 is TGTGCCAGTAGTCCGATGGGACAGGGACACCAGTACTTC. Based on the CDR3 plus reference TRBV19 and TRBJ2-5, the full variable domain is DGGITQSPKYLFRKEGQNVTLSCEQNLNHDAMYWYRQDPGQGLRLIYYSQIVNDFQKGDIAEGYSVSREKKESFPLTVTSAQKNPTAFYLCASSPMGQGHQYFGPGTRLLVL.